The sequence of this T cell receptor beta chain was determined in a study of CD8 T cells in Susac syndrome. CD8+ and CD4+ T cells from blood underwent TCR beta sequencing, which was carried out in a high-throughput format. TEMRA cells were FACS-enriched, and CD8+ and CD4+ T cells were isolated negatively. This clonotype has a single count. Without the conserved terminal phenylalanine or tryptophan, this CDR3 likely stems from a read error. With random hexamers, roughly 0.45 to 1 ug RNA was reverse transcribed. The method of amplification for TCR beta CDR3 was immunoSEQ multiplex PCR, covering 54 Vbeta and 13 Jbeta. Each CDR3 protein gets one entry after TCRdb re-called the immunoSEQ multiplex PCR reads with MiXCR. The sample has approximately 150,000 distinct CDR3 sequences; 90% to 95% are singletons. The TCR sequence derives from a human donor in good health. Sample: CD4+ T cells from PBMCs.

CDR3: CASSLLSYTIYS. The CDR3 DNA reads TGTGCCAGCAGCTTACTCTCTTACACCATATATTCT. The V call is TRBV7-9, the J call TRBJ1-3; no reliable D call. The CDR3 consists of 12 residues. Germline lookup yields CDR1 SEHNR and CDR2 FQNEAQ (reference sequence). Trimming took off 2 bases at V and 8 bases at J, with 7 bases between the two ends.